This T cell receptor (beta chain) was found in a study of OX40 agonist ivuxolimab in advanced cancers. Study summary: Three patients responded partially, comprising one with hepatocellular carcinoma and two with cutaneous melanoma. The study, taken as a whole, reports: Not determined was the antigen specificity of the expanded peripheral T cells.

With respect to this clone: No antigen is known for it.

Produced via immunoSEQ multiplex PCR; TCRdb's table is partial and in-frame only. This sample has approximately 79,000 clones, with 85% to 90% found just once. The CDR3 spans 14 residues. CDR1 and CDR2 from the germline V gene are LGHNA and YSLEER. V gave up 1 base and J gave up 9 bases, with 13 bases separating them. This specimen was CD4+ or CD8+ T cells sorted from blood, taken in a trial of the OX40 agonist ivuxolimab. This sequence originates from an adult with an advanced solid tumor such as melanoma, head and neck, liver or kidney cancer. The rearrangement uses TRBV4-3 and TRBJ2-1; unclear D gene. This CDR3 is CASSQVPMVSEQFF. Here the CDR3 DNA reads TGCGCCAGCAGCCAAGTTCCGATGGTTAGTGAGCAGTTCTTC.